Detailed here is one TCR beta chain. Germline V lookup: CDR1 ENHRY, CDR2 SYGVKD. The V gene lost 6 bases and the J gene lost 3 bases, with 5 bases spanning the gap. The CDR3 is 11 residues long. The source of the sample is a study of blood T cell repertoires in COVID-19. Study context: Specimens from acute and convalescent COVID-19 originated in the United States, Italy and Spain.

The protocol was immunoSEQ multiplex PCR, while the TCRdb copy is restricted to in-frame clones and leaves out a portion. Of over 200,000 clones in the sample, roughly 80% were seen once. The sample was peripheral blood. This TCR came from a human donor in a cohort sampled during active COVID-19. The chain links TRBV10-3 to TRBJ2-5; D is ambiguous. The CDR3 is CAIRAEETQYF. In nucleotides, the CDR3 is TGTGCCATCAGGGCGGAAGAGACCCAGTACTTC.